The present T cell receptor (beta chain) was sequenced within a study of response to subunit inactivated influenza vaccine. Overall study findings and caveats: Each seasonal flu vaccination may recruit only limited new T cells, authors suggested.

This clonotype was counted ten times or more. Its antigen is unknown. TCRdb used MiXCR to reprocess the RT-PCR reads, holding one entry per CDR3 protein. This table holds 150,000 to 200,000 distinct CDR3 sequences, about 10% found once. The CDR3 has 17 amino acids. The germline CDR1 and CDR2 sequences are MNHEY and SMNVEV (reference sequence). J gave up 4 bases and V 2 bases, and 8 bases lay outside the gene matches. The source material was non-naive T cells sorted from PBMCs, sampled on the day of vaccination. The chain combines TRBV27 with TRBJ2-1; 10 nucleotides line up with TRBD2. This sequence originates from a man in his fifties or sixties who received an inactivated influenza vaccine. CDR3 sequence reads: CASSLLLAGAGYNEQFF. The CDR3 nucleotides read TGTGCCAGCAGTTTACTCCTAGCGGGAGCGGGTTACAATGAGCAGTTCTTC.